This TCR beta chain stems from a study of cytomegalovirus exposure and HLA in healthy donors. V was clipped by 3 bases and J by 5 bases; unmatched bases: 3. Germline V lookup: CDR1 SGDLS, CDR2 YYNGEE. There are 13 residues in the CDR3. Sequenced by immunoSEQ multiplex PCR; TCRdb stores in-frame clones only, minus some. The profile shows roughly 130,000 clones, 88% of them singletons. About this clone itself: Antigen specificity is unknown.

Study results and caveats: Altogether, around 160 TCR beta chains were recorded as cytomegalovirus-associated. Reports described diagnosis of cytomegalovirus status by the classifier as highly specific and sensitive. Most sequenced TCRs were rare (though some public TCRs occurred in many donors).

Sequencing was done on a sample of PBMCs. The source of this sequence is a man aged 30 to 45 in good health and CMV-seronegative. The chain uses TRBV9 and TRBJ2-7; 9 bases align to TRBD1. CDR3 nucleotide sequence: TGTGCCAGCAGCGAAAGACAGGGGGACGAGCAGTACTTC. It specifies CASSERQGDEQYF.